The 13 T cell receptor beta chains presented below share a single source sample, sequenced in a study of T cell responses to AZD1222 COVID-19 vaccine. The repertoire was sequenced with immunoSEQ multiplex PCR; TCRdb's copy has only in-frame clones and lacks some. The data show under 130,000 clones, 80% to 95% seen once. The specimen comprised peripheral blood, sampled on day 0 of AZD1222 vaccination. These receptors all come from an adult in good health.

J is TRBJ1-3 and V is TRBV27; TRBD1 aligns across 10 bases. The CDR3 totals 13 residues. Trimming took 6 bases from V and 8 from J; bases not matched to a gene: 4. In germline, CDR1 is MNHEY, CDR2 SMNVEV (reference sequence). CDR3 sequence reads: CASRRTGGDTIYF. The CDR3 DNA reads TGTGCCAGCAGGCGGACAGGGGGAGACACCATATATTTT.

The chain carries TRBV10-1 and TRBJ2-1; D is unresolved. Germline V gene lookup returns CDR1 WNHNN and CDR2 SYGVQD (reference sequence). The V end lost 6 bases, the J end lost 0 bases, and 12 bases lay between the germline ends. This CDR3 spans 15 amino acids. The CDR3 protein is CASRPVVSSYNEQFF. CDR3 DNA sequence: TGCGCCAGCAGGCCGGTAGTGAGCTCCTACAATGAGCAGTTCTTC.

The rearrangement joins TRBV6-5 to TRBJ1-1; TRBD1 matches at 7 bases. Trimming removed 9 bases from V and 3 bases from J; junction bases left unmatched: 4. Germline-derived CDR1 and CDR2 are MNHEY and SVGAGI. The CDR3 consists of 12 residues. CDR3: CASRDRDTEAFF. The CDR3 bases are TGTGCCAGTAGAGACAGGGACACTGAAGCTTTCTTT.

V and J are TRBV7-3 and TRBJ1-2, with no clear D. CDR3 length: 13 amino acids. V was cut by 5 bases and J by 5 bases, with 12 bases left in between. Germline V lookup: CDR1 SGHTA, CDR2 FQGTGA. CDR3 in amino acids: CASSPRAAYGYTF. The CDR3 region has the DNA TGTGCCAGCAGCCCAAGGGCCGCGTATGGCTACACCTTC.

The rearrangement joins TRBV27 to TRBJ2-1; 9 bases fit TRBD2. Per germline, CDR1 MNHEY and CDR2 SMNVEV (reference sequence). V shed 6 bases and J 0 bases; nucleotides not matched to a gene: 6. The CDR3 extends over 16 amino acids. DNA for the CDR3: TGTGCCAGCAGGGTTAGCGGGAGAAGCTCCTACAATGAGCAGTTCTTC. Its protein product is CASRVSGRSSYNEQFF.

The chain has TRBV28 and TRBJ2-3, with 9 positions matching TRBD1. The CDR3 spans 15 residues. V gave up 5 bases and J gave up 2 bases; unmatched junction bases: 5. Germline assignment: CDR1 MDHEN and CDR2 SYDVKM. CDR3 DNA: TGTGCCAGCAGTCAAACAGGGGGCTCCACAGATACGCAGTATTTT. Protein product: CASSQTGGSTDTQYF. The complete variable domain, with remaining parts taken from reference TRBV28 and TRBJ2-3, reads DVKVTQSSRYLVKRTGEKVFLECVQDMDHENMFWYRQDPGLGLRLIYFSYDVKMKEKGDIPEGYSVSREKKERFSLILESASTNQTSMYLCASSQTGGSTDTQYFGPGTRLTVL.

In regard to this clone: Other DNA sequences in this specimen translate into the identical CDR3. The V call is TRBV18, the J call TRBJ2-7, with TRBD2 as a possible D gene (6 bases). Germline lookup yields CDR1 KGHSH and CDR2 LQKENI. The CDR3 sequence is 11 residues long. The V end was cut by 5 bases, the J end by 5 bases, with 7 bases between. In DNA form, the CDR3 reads TGTGCCAGCTCATGGGGGGACGAGCAGTACTTC. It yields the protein CASSWGDEQYF.

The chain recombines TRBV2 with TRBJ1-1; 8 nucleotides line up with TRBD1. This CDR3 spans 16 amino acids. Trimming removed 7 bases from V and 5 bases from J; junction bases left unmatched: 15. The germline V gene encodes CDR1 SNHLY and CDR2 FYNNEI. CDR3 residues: CASTWQGATLGTEAFF. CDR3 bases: TGTGCCAGCACATGGCAGGGGGCTACCTTGGGGACTGAAGCTTTCTTT.

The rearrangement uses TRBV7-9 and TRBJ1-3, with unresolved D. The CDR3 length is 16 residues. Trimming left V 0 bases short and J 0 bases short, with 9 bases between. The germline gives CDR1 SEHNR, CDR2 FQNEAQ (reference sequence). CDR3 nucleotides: TGTGCCAGCAGCTTAGCTTCGGTCAGCTCTGGAAACACCATATATTTT. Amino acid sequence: CASSLASVSSGNTIYF.

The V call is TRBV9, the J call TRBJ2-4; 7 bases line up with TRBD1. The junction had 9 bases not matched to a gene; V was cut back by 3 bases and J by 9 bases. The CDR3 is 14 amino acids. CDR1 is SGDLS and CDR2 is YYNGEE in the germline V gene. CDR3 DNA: TGTGCCAGCAGCGCACAGGGGCCATCGGGCATTCAGTACTTC. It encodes CASSAQGPSGIQYF.

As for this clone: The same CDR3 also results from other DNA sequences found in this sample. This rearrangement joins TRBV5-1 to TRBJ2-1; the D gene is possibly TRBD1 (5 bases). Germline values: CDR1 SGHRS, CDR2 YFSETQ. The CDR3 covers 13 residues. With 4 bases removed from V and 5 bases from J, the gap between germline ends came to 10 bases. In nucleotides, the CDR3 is TGCGCCAGCAGCCCTGACAGTAACAATGAGCAGTTCTTC. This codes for CASSPDSNNEQFF.

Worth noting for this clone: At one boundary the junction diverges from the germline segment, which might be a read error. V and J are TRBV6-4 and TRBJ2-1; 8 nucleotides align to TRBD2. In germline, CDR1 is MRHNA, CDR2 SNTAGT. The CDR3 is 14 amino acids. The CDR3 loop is CATSSGVLRDEQFF. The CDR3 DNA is TGTGCCACCAGTAGCGGGGTTCTTCGTGATGAGCAGTTCTTC.

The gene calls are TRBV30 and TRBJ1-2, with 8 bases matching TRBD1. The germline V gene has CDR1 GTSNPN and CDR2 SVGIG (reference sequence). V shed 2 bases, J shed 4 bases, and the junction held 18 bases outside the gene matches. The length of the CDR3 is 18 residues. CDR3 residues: CAWSPPRTGNIFIYGYTF. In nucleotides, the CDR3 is TGTGCCTGGAGTCCGCCGAGGACAGGGAACATTTTTATCTATGGCTACACCTTC.